The 18 T cell receptor beta chains below were found in one sample sequenced in a study of tissue T cells after allogeneic stem cell transplantation. Some clones are missing from TCRdb's copy, which holds only in-frame ones; the method was immunoSEQ multiplex PCR. In the table there are tens of thousands of clones, roughly 80% of which are singletons. The sample consisted of tissue from the ileum, taken at autopsy. The receptors come from a female donor older than 55 with lung cancer.

The CDR3 loop is CASSYVANQPQHF. CDR3 coding DNA: TGTGCCAGCAGTTACGTAGCCAATCAGCCCCAGCATTTT. The chain has TRBV6-6 and TRBJ1-5; D uncertain. This CDR3 has 13 amino acids. In germline, CDR1 is MNHNY, CDR2 SVGAGI (reference sequence). V was trimmed by 2 bases and J by 3 bases, leaving 5 bases between them.

This clone was counted once. This sequence joins TRBV11-2 and TRBJ1-6, with D possibly TRBD1 on 5 matching bases. CDR1 is SGHAT and CDR2 is FQNNGV in the germline V gene. Trimming removed 2 bases from V and 4 bases from J, with 6 bases in between. The CDR3 totals 14 residues. DNA of the CDR3: TGTGCCAGCAGCTTACGACAGTATAATTCACCCCTCCACTTT. Its translation is CASSLRQYNSPLHF.

The chain carries TRBV3-1 (or the pseudogene TRBV3-2) and TRBJ1-2; 9 nucleotides match TRBD1. The length of the CDR3 is 14 residues. Per germline, CDR1 LGHDT and CDR2 YNNKEL (reference sequence). V was pared by 5 bases and J by 3 bases, with 4 bases of the junction left unmatched. CDR3 bases: TGTGCCAGCAGCGGGACAGGGACCTACTATGGCTACACCTTC. The encoded protein is CASSGTGTYYGYTF.

This clone was found a few times. The rearrangement links TRBV7-6 to TRBJ2-7; D is unresolved. The V end lost 2 bases, the J end lost 1 base, and 9 bases lay between the germline ends. The CDR3 runs to 14 residues. Germline CDR1 is SGHVS and CDR2 is FNYEAQ. CDR3 residues: CASSLRAQSYEQYF. CDR3 DNA sequence: TGTGCCAGCAGCTTAAGAGCGCAGTCCTACGAGCAGTACTTC.

The chain uses TRBV24-1 and TRBJ2-1; TRBD2 matches 11 bases. This CDR3 spans 16 amino acids. V lost 5 bases to trimming and J lost 3 bases; unmatched junction nucleotides: 5. Germline CDR1 reads KGHDR; CDR2 reads SFDVKD. The CDR3 coding sequence is TGTGCCACCAGTGGCTCCGGGACTAGCGGCTACAATGAGCAGTTCTTC. It codes for CATSGSGTSGYNEQFF.

The chain has TRBV24-1 and TRBJ2-1, with 13 bases matching TRBD2. The CDR3 covers 16 residues. Germline V gives CDR1 KGHDR, CDR2 SFDVKD. The junction had 6 bases not matched to a gene; V was cut back by 4 bases and J by 7 bases. The CDR3 loop reads CATSEALAGGGNEQFF. In DNA, the CDR3 is TGTGCCACCAGTGAAGCACTAGCGGGAGGGGGGAATGAGCAGTTCTTC.

This rearrangement joins TRBV6-5 to TRBJ1-2, with D possibly being TRBD1 (6 bases). Germline CDR1 is MNHEY and CDR2 is SVGAGI. Trimming took off 0 bases at V and 4 bases at J, with 12 bases between the two ends. The CDR3 runs to 15 residues. CDR3 coding DNA: TGTGCCAGCAGTTACTCCCGGGGGCCCGGCTATGGCTACACCTTC. Translation gives CASSYSRGPGYGYTF.

The chain recombines TRBV20-1 with TRBJ1-1; D ambiguous. This CDR3 is built from 11 residues. V was trimmed by 3 bases and J by 3 bases, leaving 5 bases between them. CDR1 is DFQATT, CDR2 SNEGSKA, per germline (reference sequence). The CDR3 coding sequence is TGCAGTGCTAGCAGGTACACTGAAGCTTTCTTT. Translated: CSASRYTEAFF.

The J gene is TRBJ2-5, the V gene TRBV7-8; 7 nucleotides line up with TRBD1. J gave up 2 bases and V 1 base, and 4 bases lay outside the gene matches. The CDR3 sequence is 15 residues long. Germline CDR1 SGHVS, CDR2 FQNEAQ. DNA of the CDR3: TGTGCCAGCAGCTTAGACCCGGGACAGCAAGAGACCCAGTACTTC. As protein: CASSLDPGQQETQYF.

This clone was observed a handful of times. This chain connects TRBV4-3 to TRBJ2-3, with 8 bases aligning to TRBD1. CDR1 and CDR2 from the germline V gene are LGHNA and YSLEER. The CDR3 spans 17 residues. V was pared by 2 bases and J by 2 bases, with 9 bases of the junction left unmatched. The CDR3 region has the DNA TGCGCCAGCAGCCAAAAGGAAGGACAGGGAGTCACAGATACGCAGTATTTT. This translates into CASSQKEGQGVTDTQYF.

The chain employs TRBV5-5 and TRBJ1-3, with D unclear. The V end was cut by 0 bases, the J end by 7 bases, with 11 bases between. CDR1 and CDR2 (germline): SGHKS, YYEKEE (reference sequence). CDR3 length: 14 residues. The CDR3 spells CASSLDAVGNTIYF. Here the CDR3 DNA reads TGTGCCAGCAGCTTGGATGCAGTGGGGAACACCATATATTTT.

The chain carries TRBV5-1 and TRBJ2-1; no clear D. Trimming took 5 bases from V and 1 from J, leaving 7 bases between them. Germline loops: CDR1 SGHRS, CDR2 YFSETQ. The CDR3 contains 13 residues. CDR3 amino acids: CASSHGSYNEQFF. The CDR3 nucleotides read TGCGCCAGCAGTCATGGGTCCTACAATGAGCAGTTCTTC.

This clone showed up just a few times. The CDR3 loop is CAGRGCSYEQYF. The CDR3 coding sequence is TGTGCCGGTCGAGGCTGCTCCTACGAGCAGTACTTC. The chain has TRBV21-1 and TRBJ2-7; the table assigns TRBD2, which was not confirmed against the DNA. TRBV21-1 is classified as a pseudogene. The CDR3 has 12 residues.

This clone was counted once. The CDR3 loop reads CAWREEGTDTQYF. CDR3 DNA: TGTGCCTGGAGGGAGGAAGGCACAGATACGCAGTATTTT. The V gene is TRBV30, the J gene TRBJ2-3; D perhaps matches TRBD2 (5 bases). The germline V gene encodes CDR1 GTSNPN and CDR2 SVGIG (reference sequence). The CDR3 runs 13 residues. The V gene lost 3 bases and the J gene lost 1 base, with 8 bases spanning the gap. The full variable domain, its missing parts supplied by reference TRBV30 and TRBJ2-3, is SQTIHQWPATLVQPVGSPLSLECTVEGTSNPNLYWYRQAAGRGLQLLFYSVGIGQISSEVPQNLSASRPQDRQFILSSKKLLLSDSGFYLCAWREEGTDTQYFGPGTRLTVL.

CDR3 sequence reads: CASSFGMDRGLGEQYF. The CDR3 DNA reads TGTGCCAGCAGCTTTGGGATGGACAGGGGGCTCGGCGAGCAGTACTTC. The chain is built from TRBV11-2 and TRBJ2-7; 11 positions agree with TRBD1. Germline V gives CDR1 SGHAT, CDR2 FQNNGV. V gave up 3 bases and J gave up 6 bases; unmatched junction bases: 10. The CDR3 totals 16 residues.

The chain is built from TRBV11-3 and TRBJ2-1; 7 bases map to TRBD1. Germline-derived CDR1 and CDR2 are SGHNT and YENEEA. The CDR3 is made up of 16 amino acids. Unmatched junction bases numbered 12, after V lost 5 bases and J lost 5 bases. CDR3 bases: TGTGCCAGCAGCCCATCGACAGGGTCCCTTCACAATGAGCAGTTCTTC. Amino acids: CASSPSTGSLHNEQFF.

The gene calls are TRBV19 and TRBJ1-1, with a possible D match to TRBD1 (6 bases). CDR3 length: 13 amino acids. Trimming pared 8 bases from V and 4 bases from J, leaving 14 bases between. Germline V lookup: CDR1 LNHDA, CDR2 SQIVND (reference sequence). The CDR3 bases are TGTGCCAGTTCTAGGAAAGGGGGCACTGAAGCTTTCTTT. Translated, it gives CASSRKGGTEAFF.

This clone has a handful of counts. The V call is TRBV7-9, the J call TRBJ2-2; perhaps TRBD1 as D (5 bases). Trimming removed 5 bases from V and 4 bases from J, with 14 bases in between. This CDR3 spans 15 amino acids. CDR1 and CDR2 from the germline V gene are SEHNR and FQNEAQ (reference sequence). Here the CDR3 reads CASSLFSGPTGELFF. The CDR3 DNA sequence: TGTGCCAGCAGCCTATTCTCAGGGCCCACCGGGGAGCTGTTTTTT. The full variable domain, completed using reference TRBV7-9 and TRBJ2-2, is DTGVSQNPRHKITKRGQNVTFRCDPISEHNRLYWYRQTLGQGPEFLTYFQNEAQLEKSRLLSDRFSAERPKGSFSTLEIQRTEQGDSAMYLCASSLFSGPTGELFFGEGSRLTVL.